This T cell receptor (beta chain) comes out of a study of metastatic and nonmetastatic thyroid tumors (dated by TCRdb to between 2020 and 2021). In terms of the full investigation: Repertoires from peripheral blood and from tumor or nodule tissue samples of malignant and benign thyroid patients were compared. General conclusions and limits of the study: TCR beta diversity was reported as significantly higher in malignant tumors than in benign nodules, in both blood and tumor samples.

This clone was found many times. Its antigen target is currently unknown. No per-base quality is available; no much larger clone lies one base away. Libraries were prepared through PCR. These reads were obtained on an Illumina HiSeq 4000. High-throughput sequencing was used to profile the CDR3 region of the TCR beta-chain in every patient. The authors processed their data as follows. CDR3 differences across clinicopathological groups were used to build a classifier for discriminating distant-metastatic papillary thyroid cancer patients. The Shannon index was used to measure repertoire diversity, and the Morisita-Horn index was used to measure how similar tumor and blood repertoires were. TCRdb ran its own pipeline on the public reads, namely fastp trimming at Q25 and MiXCR clone calling, and kept in-frame beta chains. The V and J calls come from TCRdb's annotation, not from the publication. Here the sample has roughly 14,000 clones; around 20% occur a single time. Around 10% of the sample belongs to the ten largest clones.

The germline V gene specifies SGDLS as CDR1 and YYNGEE as CDR2. Spanning cysteine to phenylalanine, the CDR3 consists of 16 amino acids. Just the 48-base CDR3 DNA is kept, in frame starting at base 1. The junction carries 10 bases between V and J, which are trimmed by 3 bases and 0 bases respectively. None of the patients had been given any treatment before thyroid surgery. Using T-cell receptor beta sequencing, the study looked back at clinical samples from patients collected from about 2011 to 2018. The clonotype was recovered from a female donor with papillary thyroid cancer or a benign thyroid nodule (not recorded which). Some clones in this sample may be carry-over from other donors' samples. The sequenced sample was tumor tissue. The sequence joins TRBV9 to TRBJ2-6, with the D gene not clear enough to name. CDR3 reads: CASSGPAASGANVLTF. The sequenced DNA is TGTGCCAGCAGCGGCCCCGCTGCCTCTGGGGCCAACGTCCTGACTTTC.